This T cell receptor beta chain was identified during a study of lymphopenia after photon versus proton radiotherapy. Assay used: immunoSEQ multiplex PCR; TCRdb lists only in-frame clones, some missing. The sample holds roughly 30,000 clones; 90% are singletons and the top ten take approximately 6.8%. The V gene end was trimmed by 6 bases and the J gene end by 5 bases; junction bases not matched to a gene: 9. Looked up from germline, CDR1 is MNHNY and CDR2 is SVGAGI (reference sequence). The CDR3 contains 15 residues. The sequenced sample was peripheral blood, obtained from a patient treated with photon-based radiotherapy. This chain connects TRBV6-6 to TRBJ2-5; 10 positions agree with TRBD1. This clonotype originated in a woman aged 45-59 years with pancreatic cancer. CDR3 coding DNA: TGTGCCAGCAGGGGCAGACAGGGGGCGGCGGAGACCCAGTACTTC. Protein sequence: CASRGRQGAAETQYF.